These 22 T cell receptor beta chains were sequenced from one sample in a study of T cells after posttransplantation cyclophosphamide. Libraries were prepared by immunoSEQ multiplex PCR; TCRdb keeps only in-frame clonotypes and omits some of them. The data contain around 40,000 clones, roughly 87% of them singletons. Treatment was busulfan-fludarabine conditioning, a marrow graft, and cyclophosphamide on days +3 and +4. The input for sequencing was PBMCs, taken 55 to 70 days after allogeneic stem cell transplant with posttransplant cyclophosphamide. These receptors were obtained from a male patient over 55 who received an allogeneic stem cell transplant from a related donor and was CMV-positive. A subset of T cells may come from the graft donor.

This clone was recorded only once. This chain connects TRBV9 to TRBJ2-3; D may be TRBD1 (5 bases). CDR3 length equals 14 residues. V lost 2 bases, J lost 5 bases, and 12 bases lay in between. Germline V gene data show CDR1 as SGDLS and CDR2 as YYNGEE. CDR3 bases: TGTGCCAGCAGCGTCCAGGGTATAGAAGATACGCAGTATTTT. It specifies CASSVQGIEDTQYF.

The V call is TRBV11-3, the J call TRBJ2-1, with D possibly TRBD1 on 5 matching bases. Trimming took 4 bases from V and 7 from J, leaving 17 bases between them. In germline, CDR1 is SGHNT, CDR2 YENEEA. The CDR3 length is 15 residues. The DNA for the CDR3 is TGTGCCAGCAGCTGGGGCAGGTCAGGCCTTAATGAGCAGTTCTTC. Its translation: CASSWGRSGLNEQFF.

V usage is TRBV19 and J usage is TRBJ1-2, with D possibly TRBD1 on 5 matching bases. Germline CDR1 LNHDA, CDR2 SQIVND (reference sequence). This CDR3 comprises 16 residues. Trimming took off 4 bases at V and 0 bases at J, with 15 bases between the two ends. The DNA of the CDR3 is TGTGCCAGTAGTACACCGATGAGCAGGGCTAACTATGGCTACACCTTC. It specifies CASSTPMSRANYGYTF.

The chain joins TRBV29-1 to TRBJ2-3; the D gene is possibly TRBD2 (5 bases). There are 13 residues in the CDR3. Deletions cut 1 base from V and 5 bases from J, with 10 bases between. Germline assignment: CDR1 SQVTM and CDR2 ANQGSEA. The CDR3 DNA is TGCAGCGTTGAAGGGCTAGCCCTAGATACGCAGTATTTT. Residues: CSVEGLALDTQYF.

This chain connects TRBV7-8 to TRBJ2-3; no definite D call. The CDR3 spans 12 residues. Germline values: CDR1 SGHVS, CDR2 FQNEAQ. V was cut by 4 bases and J by 4 bases, with 6 bases left in between. The CDR3 region has the DNA TGTGCCAGCAGCTACCCGGCAGATACGCAGTATTTT. Encoded protein: CASSYPADTQYF. The full variable domain, in which reference TRBV7-8 and TRBJ2-3 provide the parts outside the CDR3, is GAGVSQSPRYKVAKRGQDVALRCDPISGHVSLFWYQQALGQGPEFLTYFQNEAQLDKSGLPSDRFFAERPEGSVSTLKIQRTQQEDSAVYLCASSYPADTQYFGPGTRLTVL.

V gene TRBV9 combines with J gene TRBJ2-5; 7 nucleotides match TRBD2. Trimming at V came to 3 bases and at J to 5 bases, leaving 7 bases not matched to a gene. The CDR3 runs 14 residues. The germline CDR1 and CDR2 sequences are SGDLS and YYNGEE. CDR3 DNA sequence: TGTGCCAGCAGCGGAGCGGGGATTGGTGAGACCCAGTACTTC. Protein sequence: CASSGAGIGETQYF.

The rearrangement uses TRBV4-2 and TRBJ1-2; D remains ambiguous. Germline loops: CDR1 LGHNA, CDR2 YNFKEQ. Deletions cut 3 bases from V and 8 bases from J, with 16 bases between. The CDR3 runs 14 residues. CDR3 sequence reads: CASSQSRGEGGYTF. CDR3 nucleotides: TGTGCCAGCAGCCAGTCTCGCGGTGAGGGAGGCTACACCTTC.

The V call is TRBV7-9, the J call TRBJ1-2; possible D gene TRBD1, 6 bases. The CDR3 has 15 residues. Germline V lookup: CDR1 SEHNR, CDR2 FQNEAQ (reference sequence). Trimming removed 0 bases from V and 3 bases from J, with 11 bases in between. The CDR3 DNA sequence: TGTGCCAGCAGCTTAGCGCCGGGGGGGCACTATGGCTACACCTTC. Protein product: CASSLAPGGHYGYTF.

The chain is built from TRBV19 and TRBJ1-1, with 9 bases identical to TRBD1. Trimming removed 4 bases from V and 5 bases from J; junction bases left unmatched: 2. Germline values: CDR1 LNHDA, CDR2 SQIVND (reference sequence). This CDR3 comprises 13 residues. In nucleotides, the CDR3 is TGTGCCAGTAGTAGGACAGGGGCAACTGAAGCTTTCTTT. It translates to CASSRTGATEAFF.

This sequence joins TRBV15 and TRBJ2-5, with D unclear. The J call may be wrong; the DNA end is better matched by TRBJ2-7. From germline, CDR1 is LNHNV and CDR2 YYDKDF (reference sequence). There are 15 residues in the CDR3. CDR3 sequence reads: CATSRDPAGTYEQYF. CDR3 sequence (DNA): TGTGCCACCAGCAGAGATCCAGCAGGCACCTACGAGCAGTACTTC.

The J gene is TRBJ1-3, the V gene TRBV30; no clear D. The CDR3 loop spans 16 amino acids. Trimming took 0 bases from V and 4 from J, leaving 16 bases between them. The germline V gene encodes CDR1 GTSNPN and CDR2 SVGIG (reference sequence). The chain's CDR3 is CAWSVPLRSRGNTIYF. Written as DNA, the CDR3 is TGTGCCTGGAGTGTGCCCCTCCGTTCGAGAGGAAACACCATATATTTT.

The V gene is TRBV2, the J gene TRBJ1-2; D perhaps matches TRBD1 (5 bases). CDR1 SNHLY and CDR2 FYNNEI come from the germline V gene. V shed 2 bases and J shed 6 bases, with 13 bases lying between them. This CDR3 has 14 residues. The CDR3 is CASSEWEGLNGYTF. CDR3 nucleotides: TGTGCCAGCAGTGAATGGGAGGGGTTAAATGGCTACACCTTC. Variable domain in full (rest from reference TRBV2 and TRBJ1-2): EPEVTQTPSHQVTQMGQEVILRCVPISNHLYFYWYRQILGQKVEFLVSFYNNEISEKSEIFDDQFSVERPDGSNFTLKIRSTKLEDSAMYFCASSEWEGLNGYTFGSGTRLTVV.

On this clone itself: Within the sample, other DNA sequences also encode this same CDR3. The chain has TRBV5-6 and TRBJ2-1; D call uncertain. V was cut by 1 base and J by 6 bases, with 2 bases left in between. The germline gives CDR1 SGHDT, CDR2 YYEEEE. The CDR3 is 11 residues long. Here the CDR3 reads CASSLRNEQFF. The CDR3 DNA follows: TGTGCCAGCAGCTTGCGCAATGAGCAGTTCTTC.

The chain has TRBV7-6 and TRBJ2-2; 12 nucleotides align to TRBD2. The germline CDR1 and CDR2 sequences are SGHVS and FNYEAQ. V lost 5 bases and J lost 5; bases outside the gene matches: 12. There are 18 residues in the CDR3. The CDR3 bases are TGTGCCAGCAGCCCGAGGACTAGCGGGGTCTCGGGAACCGGGGAGCTGTTTTTT. This codes for CASSPRTSGVSGTGELFF.

The DNA for the CDR3 is TGTGCCAGCAGTGGGGACAGCGCTGAGCAGTACTTC. Protein product: CASSGDSAEQYF. The V call is TRBV2, the J call TRBJ2-7; 7 bases fit TRBD1. CDR3 length: 12 residues. V was pared by 4 bases and J by 7 bases, with 4 bases of the junction left unmatched. Germline V gene data show CDR1 as SNHLY and CDR2 as FYNNEI.

The genes are TRBV5-5 and TRBJ1-1; 7 bases match TRBD1. V dropped 2 bases and J dropped 5; count of bases not matched to a gene: 6. Per germline, CDR1 SGHKS and CDR2 YYEKEE (reference sequence). There are 14 residues in the CDR3. Written as DNA, the CDR3 is TGTGCCAGCAGCTTAGGGGGCTTGGGTACTGAAGCTTTCTTT. This encodes CASSLGGLGTEAFF.

This rearrangement joins TRBV18 to TRBJ1-2, with a possible D match to TRBD1 (6 bases). The germline V gene encodes CDR1 KGHSH and CDR2 LQKENI. V lost 2 bases, J lost 8 bases, and 15 bases lay in between. The CDR3 has 14 residues. CDR3 bases: TGTGCCAGCTCACCAGGGCCCTCGGGGGGCGGCTACACCTTC. This encodes CASSPGPSGGGYTF.

The rearrangement links TRBV6-5 to TRBJ2-3, with a tentative D call TRBD2 (6 bases). V lost 1 base, J lost 6 bases, and 11 bases lay in between. The CDR3 extends over 14 amino acids. Per germline, CDR1 MNHEY and CDR2 SVGAGI. CDR3 sequence: CASSYLEGSDTQYF. The CDR3 nucleotides read TGTGCCAGCAGTTACTTGGAGGGCTCGGATACGCAGTATTTT.

The J gene is TRBJ2-6, the V gene TRBV6-5; the D gene is possibly TRBD1 (5 bases). With 2 bases removed from V and 0 bases from J, the gap between germline ends came to 5 bases. From germline, CDR1 is MNHEY and CDR2 SVGAGI. This CDR3 region has 15 residues. The CDR3 here is CASSYQGSGANVLTF. Here the CDR3 DNA reads TGTGCCAGCAGTTACCAGGGCTCTGGGGCCAACGTCCTGACTTTC.

This clone was picked up a small number of times. The chain combines TRBV7-9 with TRBJ1-3; 10 bases line up with TRBD1. CDR1 SEHNR and CDR2 FQNEAQ come from the germline V gene (reference sequence). The V gene end was trimmed by 5 bases and the J gene end by 3 bases; junction bases not matched to a gene: 7. The CDR3 is 16 residues long. The CDR3 nucleotides read TGTGCCAGCAGCCCCAGACAGGGGGCCTTTGGAAACACCATATATTTT. Amino acids: CASSPRQGAFGNTIYF.

Only one count was recorded for this clone. The V and J genes are TRBV19 and TRBJ2-1, with TRBD1 identical over 8 bases. Germline V gene sequence: CDR1 LNHDA, CDR2 SQIVND (reference sequence). Germline trimming cut 7 bases from V and 4 bases from J; bases unmatched to any gene: 9. The CDR3 is 15 residues long. The DNA for the CDR3 is TGTGCCAGTACCTTGGCAGGGGGCGGGTACAATGAGCAGTTCTTC. Its translation is CASTLAGGGYNEQFF. Full variable domain (rest looked up from reference TRBV19 and TRBJ2-1): DGGITQSPKYLFRKEGQNVTLSCEQNLNHDAMYWYRQDPGQGLRLIYYSQIVNDFQKGDIAEGYSVSREKKESFPLTVTSAQKNPTAFYLCASTLAGGGYNEQFFGPGTRLTVL.

The chain employs TRBV29-1 and TRBJ2-3; D possibly corresponds to TRBD1 (6 bases). Germline V CDR1 and CDR2: SQVTM, ANQGSEA. The CDR3 runs 15 residues. Trimming pared 5 bases from V and 2 bases from J, leaving 17 bases between. CDR3 in DNA: TGCAGCGTTACCGGGACACCGGCCTCCACAGATACGCAGTATTTT. Its protein is CSVTGTPASTDTQYF.